A single sample is the source of the 18 T cell receptor beta chains below, sequenced in a study of blood T cell repertoires in COVID-19. Generated by immunoSEQ multiplex PCR, the TCRdb table keeps only in-frame clones and is missing some. The data hold 350,000 to 450,000 clones, with about four fifths observed a single time. The sequencing input was PBMCs or T cells enriched from blood (not recorded which). The receptor set was obtained from a woman in her 50s who had recovered from COVID-19.

This clone was picked up one time. The genes are TRBV5-1 and TRBJ1-5; 8 nucleotides align to TRBD1. V dropped 6 bases and J dropped 4; count of bases not matched to a gene: 9. CDR3 length equals 15 residues. In germline, CDR1 is SGHRS, CDR2 YFSETQ. The CDR3 sequence is CASKPTDRVNQPQHF. Here the CDR3 DNA reads TGCGCCAGCAAACCCACGGACAGGGTAAATCAGCCCCAGCATTTT.

The chain has TRBV27 and TRBJ2-2; TRBD1 aligns across 9 bases. CDR1 is MNHEY and CDR2 is SMNVEV in the germline V gene (reference sequence). Trimming at V came to 6 bases and at J to 4 bases, leaving 3 bases not matched to a gene. CDR3 length: 14 amino acids. The CDR3 protein is CASSLQGATGELFF. CDR3 coding DNA: TGTGCCAGCAGCCTACAGGGGGCCACCGGGGAGCTGTTTTTT.

This chain links TRBV27 with TRBJ2-7, with 7 bases identical to TRBD1. V shed 5 bases, J shed 5 bases, and the junction held 3 bases outside the gene matches. Germline V gene data show CDR1 as MNHEY and CDR2 as SMNVEV (reference sequence). This CDR3 has 12 residues. In DNA form, the CDR3 reads TGTGCCAGCAGTACGACAGGGCACGAGCAGTACTTC. Translated: CASSTTGHEQYF.

This sequence joins TRBV24-1 and TRBJ1-1; the D gene is possibly TRBD1 (5 bases). There are 14 residues in the CDR3. V dropped 8 bases and J dropped 0 bases, with 12 bases sitting between them. Germline loops: CDR1 KGHDR, CDR2 SFDVKD. CDR3 amino acids: CATIGGGLNTEAFF. The CDR3 bases are TGTGCCACCATTGGGGGGGGACTGAACACTGAAGCTTTCTTT.

V gene TRBV6-6 combines with J gene TRBJ2-4, with a possible D match to TRBD2 (5 bases). There are 13 residues in the CDR3. CDR1 and CDR2 from the germline V gene are MNHNY and SVGAGI (reference sequence). The V end was cut by 10 bases, the J end by 5 bases, with 15 bases between. In nucleotides, the CDR3 is TGTGCCACCTACAAACCCGGGGAAAACATTCAGTACTTC. Encoded protein: CATYKPGENIQYF.

The V call is TRBV7-8, the J call TRBJ1-2, with 9 bases fitting TRBD1. The CDR3 is 14 amino acids. CDR1 and CDR2 from the germline V gene are SGHVS and FQNEAQ. V was pared by 4 bases and J by 4 bases, with 4 bases of the junction left unmatched. This CDR3 reads CASSSGQGLYGYTF. DNA of the CDR3: TGTGCCAGCAGCTCGGGACAGGGCCTCTATGGCTACACCTTC.

The V gene is TRBV19, the J gene TRBJ1-1; 7 bases agree with TRBD1. Germline V CDR1 and CDR2: LNHDA, SQIVND (reference sequence). J was trimmed by 8 bases and V by 3 bases; bases with no gene match: 9. The CDR3 has 14 amino acids. This CDR3 is CASSIGGGHVEAFF. CDR3 sequence (DNA): TGTGCCAGTAGTATCGGAGGGGGCCACGTCGAAGCTTTCTTT.

The CDR3 sequence is CASSSGRFTDTQYF. The CDR3 DNA follows: TGTGCCAGCAGCTCAGGTCGGTTCACAGATACGCAGTATTTT. V and J are TRBV9 and TRBJ2-3; no clear D gene. Germline lookup yields CDR1 SGDLS and CDR2 YYNGEE. The V end lost 4 bases, the J end lost 2 bases, and 11 bases lay between the germline ends. This CDR3 has 14 amino acids.

This chain uses TRBV11-3 with TRBJ2-7, with 12 bases fitting TRBD1. The CDR3 loop spans 17 amino acids. V was pared by 1 base and J by 7 bases, with 11 bases of the junction left unmatched. Germline-derived CDR1 and CDR2 are SGHNT and YENEEA. CDR3 in amino acids: CASSLGSGQGAKYEQYF. In nucleotides, the CDR3 is TGTGCCAGCAGCTTAGGCTCGGGACAGGGGGCGAAATATGAGCAGTACTTC.

In its sample, this clone was seen a few times. The gene calls are TRBV9 and TRBJ2-6; 9 nucleotides line up with TRBD1. V lost 0 bases, J lost 2 bases, and 9 bases stayed unmatched. Germline V gene lookup returns CDR1 SGDLS and CDR2 YYNGEE. CDR3 size: 19 residues. The DNA of the CDR3 is TGTGCCAGCAGCGTAGCTAGTGGGACAGGGTCTGCTGGGGCCAACGTCCTGACTTTC. Amino acids: CASSVASGTGSAGANVLTF. Variable domain in full (rest from reference TRBV9 and TRBJ2-6): DSGVTQTPKHLITATGQRVTLRCSPRSGDLSVYWYQQSLDQGLQFLIQYYNGEERAKGNILERFSAQQFPDLHSELNLSSLELGDSALYFCASSVASGTGSAGANVLTFGAGSRLTVL.

The chain links TRBV14 to TRBJ1-2, with D uncertain. The CDR3 is made up of 15 amino acids. Trimming pared 1 base from V and 4 bases from J, leaving 13 bases between. The germline V gene has CDR1 SGHDN and CDR2 FVKESK. DNA for the CDR3: TGTGCCAGCAGCCAAGCGAATGGCATTATCTATGGCTACACCTTC. It translates to CASSQANGIIYGYTF.

V gene TRBV6-5 combines with J gene TRBJ1-3; no firm D call. CDR3 length equals 14 residues. Germline-derived CDR1 and CDR2 are MNHEY and SVGAGI. V was pared by 7 bases and J by 0 bases, with 10 bases between. The CDR3 here is CASIAVSSGNTIYF. The DNA for the CDR3 is TGTGCCAGCATTGCGGTGAGCTCTGGAAACACCATATATTTT.

The chain uses TRBV10-3 and TRBJ2-7, with D possibly matching TRBD1 (5 bases). The CDR3 totals 15 residues. The V and J ends lost 0 bases and 7 bases respectively, with 16 bases between them. Germline V gives CDR1 ENHRY, CDR2 SYGVKD. This CDR3 reads CAISESKSLGREQYF. DNA of the CDR3: TGTGCCATCAGTGAGTCCAAGTCACTGGGGCGAGAGCAGTACTTC.

This chain links TRBV29-1 with TRBJ1-1; D is ambiguous. The CDR3 spans 10 residues. Germline CDR1 SQVTM, CDR2 ANQGSEA. Trimming removed 3 bases at V and 8 bases at J, with 7 bases between. The CDR3 sequence: CSVDGTEAFF. The CDR3 coding sequence is TGCAGCGTTGATGGCACGGAAGCTTTCTTT.

The chain links TRBV5-1 to TRBJ2-3; TRBD1 matches 9 bases. The J segment lost 5 bases and the V segment lost 6 bases, leaving 7 bases of the junction unmatched. The length of the CDR3 is 14 residues. The germline gives CDR1 SGHRS, CDR2 YFSETQ. The CDR3 sequence is CASTPGQGGDTQYF. The CDR3 nucleotides are TGCGCCAGCACCCCGGGACAGGGAGGAGATACGCAGTATTTT.

The CDR3 nucleotides read TGTGCCAGCAGCTTGCCAACTAGCGGAAGCTCCTACAATGAGCAGTTCTTC. This codes for CASSLPTSGSSYNEQFF. The rearrangement links TRBV5-4 to TRBJ2-1, with 8 bases that match TRBD2. This CDR3 has 17 amino acids. The germline V gene encodes CDR1 SGHNT and CDR2 YYREEE (reference sequence). V trimming: 1 base; J trimming: 0 bases; junction bases outside the gene matches: 6.

This chain uses TRBV7-9 with TRBJ1-5, with D possibly TRBD1 on 6 matching bases. The CDR3 length is 11 residues. CDR1 SEHNR and CDR2 FQNEAQ come from the germline V gene (reference sequence). V gave up 5 bases and J gave up 12 bases, with 11 bases separating them. The CDR3 nucleotides read TGTGCCAGCAGCCCTGGGACATTCCAGCATTTT. Its protein is CASSPGTFQHF.

The chain has TRBV3-1 (or the pseudogene TRBV3-2) and TRBJ1-6; no clear D. Germline V gives CDR1 LGHDT, CDR2 YNNKEL (reference sequence). This CDR3 is built from 14 residues. V lost 0 bases to trimming and J lost 6 bases, with 6 bases between them. As DNA, the CDR3 is TGTGCCAGCAGCCAAGATCCGGGTAATTCACCCCTCCACTTT. Translated, it gives CASSQDPGNSPLHF.